This is a list of T cell receptor beta chains from one sample in a study of shared clonotypes between healthy human individuals. Produced via immunoSEQ multiplex PCR; TCRdb's table is partial and in-frame only. The sample shows approximately 600,000 clones, roughly 95% of them seen only once. The material sequenced was naive CD8+ T cells sorted from blood. These receptor sequences come from a woman under 40 in good health. The CDR3 runs from the conserved cysteine through the conserved F or W. Each record gives: V gene, J gene, D gene, clone size, CDR3 DNA, CDR3 protein. The D gene is left open where the match is weak. Size tells how often a clone was seen (once, few, many) or the class of an expanded clone, and some rows leave it out.

TRBV27	TRBJ2-2	-	-	TGTGCCAGCAGTTTTGCTGGGGCGCGTGACACCGGGGAGCTGTTTTTT	CASSFAGARDTGELFF
TRBV28	TRBJ1-5	-	few	TGTGCCAGCAGTTTAGGGGTCAATCAGCCCCAGCATTTT	CASSLGVNQPQHF
TRBV19	TRBJ1-2	-	-	TGTGCCACGACTGGTGGGACTTTCTATGGCTACACCTTC	CATTGGTFYGYTF
TRBV13	TRBJ1-5	-	-	TGTGCCAGCAGCTTAGGCCCGGCCCTCGTCCCCCAGCATTTT	CASSLGPALVPQHF
TRBV4-1	TRBJ2-7	-	once	TGCGCCAGCAGCCCTACCAGCGAGGCCTCCTACGAGCAGTACTTC	CASSPTSEASYEQYF
TRBV2	TRBJ2-2	-	-	TGTGCCCACTCCCGGGGGGAAAGTTTCCGGACAGGGTCGATGACCGGGGAGCTGTTTTTT	CAHSRGESFRTGSMTGELFF
TRBV27	TRBJ1-6	-	-	TGTGCCAGCAGTCCCATGACTGTTAATTCACCCCTCCACTTT	CASSPMTVNSPLHF
TRBV15	TRBJ2-1	TRBD2	once	TGTGCCACCAGCAGAGATTTCACTAGCGGGGGATATTCCTACAATGAGCAGTTCTTC	CATSRDFTSGGYSYNEQFF
TRBV27	TRBJ2-5	TRBD1	-	TGTGCCAGCAGCGAGAGGGGGCAGGAGACCCAGTACTTC	CASSERGQETQYF
TRBV7-9	TRBJ2-7	-	-	TGTGCCAGCAGCTTTTATGAGGGAACCTACGAGCAGTACTTC	CASSFYEGTYEQYF
TRBV10-1	TRBJ2-3	TRBD2	-	TGCGCCAGCAGTGAGGCGACTAGCGGGCCACTAGGTACGCAGTATTTT	CASSEATSGPLGTQYF
TRBV19	TRBJ1-2	-	-	TGTGCCAGTAGTATAGACGCGACAGCAAATGGCTACACCTTC	CASSIDATANGYTF
TRBV9	TRBJ2-7	TRBD2	-	TGTGCCAGCAGTGCGGGCACTAGCGCTTACGAGCAGTACTTC	CASSAGTSAYEQYF
TRBV29-1	TRBJ2-1	TRBD2	once	TGCAGCGGGGGACTAGTTGAGAATGAGCAGTTCTTC	CSGGLVENEQFF
TRBV9	TRBJ1-3	-	-	TGTGCCAGCAGCCCTTTATCTTCAGGAAACACCATATATTTT	CASSPLSSGNTIYF
TRBV25-1	TRBJ2-1	TRBD2	once	TGTGCCAGCAGTGAAATGGGAGCGGGAGTCTCTCCGTTCTTC	CASSEMGAGVSPFF
TRBV5-1	TRBJ2-7	-	-	TGCGCCAGCAGCTTGGATGCCGGGAGCTCCTACGAGCAGTACTTC	CASSLDAGSSYEQYF
TRBV2	TRBJ2-7	-	-	TGTGCCAGCACTATGACAGAGTCCTACGAGCAGTACTTC	CASTMTESYEQYF
TRBV28	TRBJ1-5	TRBD1	-	TGTGCCAGCAGTTTGGGACAGGGTAATCAGCCCCAGCATTTT	CASSLGQGNQPQHF
TRBV2	TRBJ2-7	TRBD2	-	TGTGCCAGCAGTGAAGGGTCAACCGGGGGGGGCTACGAGCAGTACTTC	CASSEGSTGGGYEQYF
TRBV4-1	TRBJ1-1	TRBD1	-	TGCGCCAGCAGGCCTACAGGGGGTCCTGAAGCTTTCTTT	CASRPTGGPEAFF
TRBV27	TRBJ1-1	-	-	TGTGCCAGCAGTTTATCTCCAGGGGCTGCAACTGAAGCTTTCTTT	CASSLSPGAATEAFF
TRBV19	TRBJ1-1	TRBD1	-	TGTGCCAGTAGTATAGATTACCACCGGCCAGGGGGAGATGAAGCTTTCTTT	CASSIDYHRPGGDEAFF
TRBV6-4	TRBJ1-1	TRBD1	-	TGTGCCAGCAGTGAAAAGGGGGCGTCTACTGAAGCTTTCTTT	CASSEKGASTEAFF
TRBV18	TRBJ1-5	TRBD1	once	TGTGCCAGCTCAACAGGACAGGTCCTTAGCAATCAGCCCCAGCATTTT	CASSTGQVLSNQPQHF
TRBV19	TRBJ2-3	TRBD1	-	TGTGCCACCGCGTTAACAGGGGGTTCAACAGATACGCAGTATTTT	CATALTGGSTDTQYF
TRBV29-1	TRBJ2-7	-	-	TGCAGCGTTGAAGCTGGGATCCCCCCTGGCGAGCAGTACTTC	CSVEAGIPPGEQYF
TRBV5-1	TRBJ2-3	-	-	TGCGCCAGCAGCTTGGTCGACCAGGGAGATACGCAGTATTTT	CASSLVDQGDTQYF
TRBV19	TRBJ2-1	TRBD2	-	TGTGCCAGTAGTACGGGAGGGCCTTACAATGAGCAGTTCTTC	CASSTGGPYNEQFF
TRBV28	TRBJ1-5	-	-	TGTGCCAGCTTAAACGCAGGGGGCAATCAGCCCCAGCATTTT	CASLNAGGNQPQHF
TRBV5-6	TRBJ1-4	-	once	TGTGCCAGCAGCGTGGCTGATGAAAAACTGTTTTTT	CASSVADEKLFF
TRBV25-1	TRBJ2-5	-	-	TGTGCCAGCAGTGAAAGCCCCGAAGAGACCCAGTACTTC	CASSESPEETQYF
TRBV13	TRBJ2-4	TRBD1	-	TGTGCCAGCAGCTTGGGACAGGGACCAGCCAAAAACATTCAGTACTTC	CASSLGQGPAKNIQYF
TRBV13	TRBJ2-7	-	-	TGTGCCAGCAGGCAGGGGCCCTACGAGCAGTACTTC	CASRQGPYEQYF
TRBV9	TRBJ2-7	-	-	TGTGCCAGCAGCTCAGGCCCCTACGAGCAGTACTTC	CASSSGPYEQYF
TRBV29-1	TRBJ2-3	TRBD2	-	TGCAGCGTTGAAGGATCTAGCGGGAGTTTAACAGATACGCAGTATTTT	CSVEGSSGSLTDTQYF
TRBV7-8	TRBJ2-3	TRBD2	-	TGTGCCAGCATACGACTAGCGGGAGAAAGGTTGAGCACAGATACGCAGTATTTT	CASIRLAGERLSTDTQYF
TRBV4-2	TRBJ2-1	-	-	TGTGCCAGCAGCCAAGACTACCTCACAGTTAACAATGAGCAGTTCTTC	CASSQDYLTVNNEQFF
TRBV2	TRBJ2-3	TRBD2	-	TGTGCCAGCAGGGACCCCGGGACTAGCGGGCGGGATACGCAGTATTTT	CASRDPGTSGRDTQYF
TRBV19	TRBJ2-1	TRBD1	once	TGTGCCAGTAGCCCAGGGACAGGGGAGCAGTTCTTC	CASSPGTGEQFF
TRBV4-2	TRBJ1-4	TRBD1	-	TGTGCCAGCAGCCAAGGGACAGGAGGGGAAAAACTGTTTTTT	CASSQGTGGEKLFF
TRBV29-1	TRBJ2-7	TRBD1	-	TGCAGCGTGGTGGCCGGGACAGGGGGCCACGAGCAGTACTTC	CSVVAGTGGHEQYF
TRBV7-8	TRBJ2-5	-	once	TGTGCCAGCAGCCTGGACTATAACCAGGAGACCCAGTACTTC	CASSLDYNQETQYF
TRBV28	TRBJ2-7	-	-	TGTGCCAGCAGTAGTATAGGGGTGAGCTCCTACGAGCAGTACTTC	CASSSIGVSSYEQYF
TRBV28	TRBJ2-7	-	once	TGTGCCAGCAGCGGACAGCGCGGCGAGCAGTACTTC	CASSGQRGEQYF
TRBV10-2	TRBJ2-7	TRBD2	-	TGCGCCAGCAGTGTTAGGGGAGGGCCTCGGGAGCAGTACTTC	CASSVRGGPREQYF
TRBV25-1	TRBJ2-2	TRBD2	-	TGTGCCAGCAGTAAACTAGCGGGAGTTTCCGGGGAGCTGTTTTTT	CASSKLAGVSGELFF
TRBV13	TRBJ2-7	-	-	TGTGCCAGCAGCTTAGTCTCGAGGGGTGGATACGAGCAGTACTTC	CASSLVSRGGYEQYF
TRBV25-1	TRBJ2-2	-	-	TGTGCCAGCAGTCGCCTAGCAAATACCGGGGAGCTGTTTTTT	CASSRLANTGELFF